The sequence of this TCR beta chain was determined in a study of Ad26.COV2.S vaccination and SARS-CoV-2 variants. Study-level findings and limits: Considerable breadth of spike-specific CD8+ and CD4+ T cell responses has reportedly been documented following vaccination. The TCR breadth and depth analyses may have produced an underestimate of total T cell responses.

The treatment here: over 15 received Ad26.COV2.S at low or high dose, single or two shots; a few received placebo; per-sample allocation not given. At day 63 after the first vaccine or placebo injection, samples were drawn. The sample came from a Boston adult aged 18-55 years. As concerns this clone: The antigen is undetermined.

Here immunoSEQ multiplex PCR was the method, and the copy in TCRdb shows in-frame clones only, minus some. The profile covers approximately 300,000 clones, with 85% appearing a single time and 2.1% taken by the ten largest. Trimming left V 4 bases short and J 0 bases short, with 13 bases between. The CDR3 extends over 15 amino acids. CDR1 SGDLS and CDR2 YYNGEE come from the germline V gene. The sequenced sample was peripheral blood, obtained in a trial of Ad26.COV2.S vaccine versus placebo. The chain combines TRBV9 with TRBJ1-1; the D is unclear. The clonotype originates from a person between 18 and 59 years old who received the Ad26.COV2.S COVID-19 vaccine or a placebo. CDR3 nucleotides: TGTGCCAGCAGCCCTTCCGCCCTCCTGAACACTGAAGCTTTCTTT. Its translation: CASSPSALLNTEAFF.